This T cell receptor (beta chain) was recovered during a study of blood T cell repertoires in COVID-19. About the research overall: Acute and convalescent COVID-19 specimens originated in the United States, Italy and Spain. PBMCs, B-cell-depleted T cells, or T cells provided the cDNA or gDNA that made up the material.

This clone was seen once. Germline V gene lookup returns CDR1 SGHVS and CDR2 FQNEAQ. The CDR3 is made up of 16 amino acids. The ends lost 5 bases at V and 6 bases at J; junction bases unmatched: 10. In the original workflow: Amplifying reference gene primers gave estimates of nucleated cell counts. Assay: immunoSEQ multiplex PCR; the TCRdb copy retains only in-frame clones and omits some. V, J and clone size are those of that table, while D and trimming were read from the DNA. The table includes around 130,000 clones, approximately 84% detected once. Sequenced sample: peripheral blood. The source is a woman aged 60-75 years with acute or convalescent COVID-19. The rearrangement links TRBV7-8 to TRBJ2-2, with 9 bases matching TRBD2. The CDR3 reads CASSPLGTSSAGELFF. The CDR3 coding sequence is TGTGCCAGCAGCCCACTCGGGACTAGCAGCGCCGGGGAGCTGTTTTTT.